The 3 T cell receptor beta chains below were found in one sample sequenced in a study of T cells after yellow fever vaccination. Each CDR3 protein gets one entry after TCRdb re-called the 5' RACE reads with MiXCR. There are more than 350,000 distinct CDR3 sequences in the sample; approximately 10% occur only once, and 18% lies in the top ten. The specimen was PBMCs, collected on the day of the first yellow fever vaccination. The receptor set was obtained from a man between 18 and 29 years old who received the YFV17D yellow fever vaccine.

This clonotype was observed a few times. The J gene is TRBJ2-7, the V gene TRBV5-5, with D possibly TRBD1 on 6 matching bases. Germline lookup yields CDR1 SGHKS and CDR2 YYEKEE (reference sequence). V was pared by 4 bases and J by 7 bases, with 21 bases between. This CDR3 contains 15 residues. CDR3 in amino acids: CASSPGHQIFREQYV. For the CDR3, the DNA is TGTGCCAGCAGCCCGGGACATCAAATTTTTAGGGAGCAGTACGTC.

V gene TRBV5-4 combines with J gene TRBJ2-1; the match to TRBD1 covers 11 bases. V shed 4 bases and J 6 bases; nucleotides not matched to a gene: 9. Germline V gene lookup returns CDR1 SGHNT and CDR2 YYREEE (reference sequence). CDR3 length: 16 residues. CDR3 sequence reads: CASSAAGTGGTNEQFF. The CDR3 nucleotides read TGTGCCAGCAGCGCGGCTGGGACAGGGGGAACCAATGAGCAGTTCTTC.

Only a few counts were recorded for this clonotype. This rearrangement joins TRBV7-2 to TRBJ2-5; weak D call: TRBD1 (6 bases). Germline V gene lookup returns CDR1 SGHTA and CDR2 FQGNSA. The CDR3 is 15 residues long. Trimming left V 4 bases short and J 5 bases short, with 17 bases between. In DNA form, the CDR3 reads TGTGCCAGCAGCTCGTACGTGGGGGCCCGGGAGACCCAGTACTTC. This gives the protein CASSSYVGARETQYF. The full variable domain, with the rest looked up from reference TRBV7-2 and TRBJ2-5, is GAGVSQSPSNKVTEKGKDVELRCDPISGHTALYWYRQSLGQGLEFLIYFQGNSAPDKSGLPSDRFSAERTGGSVSTLTIQRTQQEDSAVYLCASSSYVGARETQYFGPGTRLLVL.